This TCR beta chain was retrieved from a study of T cells after posttransplantation cyclophosphamide. CDR3 length equals 14 residues. Trimming removed 4 bases from V and 7 bases from J, with 14 bases in between. CDR1 and CDR2 from the germline V gene are LNHNV and YYDKDF (reference sequence). As concerns this clone: What it binds is not known.

Sequencing used immunoSEQ multiplex PCR; TCRdb keeps in-frame clones, though not all of them. The sample includes about 18,000 clones, over 60% of them seen just once. The study's findings and limits: Donor-recipient repertoire similarity was low at 1-2 months, rising over year one. TRB clonality was highly associated with recipient CMV seropositivity and reactivation.

A marrow graft followed busulfan-fludarabine conditioning, with cyclophosphamide on days +3 and +4. Source: CD8+ T cells sorted from PBMCs, taken approximately 1,900 days after a stem cell transplant with posttransplant cyclophosphamide. The chain couples TRBV15 to TRBJ2-1, with TRBD2 as a possible D gene (6 bases). The clonotype was recovered from a female patient in her 40s who received an allogeneic stem cell transplant from a related donor, was CMV-positive, and had no GVHD. The graft donor may account for some of the T cells. DNA of the CDR3: TGTGCCACCAGCACTCGACTAGGAGGGAATGAGCAGTTCTTC. Translated, it gives CATSTRLGGNEQFF.